This record concerns one TCR beta chain sequence. The sample comes from a study of control samples from healthy donors and cancer patients. The method was immunoSEQ multiplex PCR; TCRdb's version includes in-frame clones alone and lacks a portion of them. The sample yields fewer than 130,000 clones, roughly 90% seen once. CDR3 length: 11 amino acids. Trimming shortened V by 7 bases and J by 3 bases, and 6 bases separated the two germline ends. Sequenced input: PBMCs. The chain has TRBV12-3 or TRBV12-4 and TRBJ1-2; no clear D. This receptor was identified in a woman aged 60 to 75 with lung cancer. DNA for the CDR3: TGTGCCAGCATGGGAGACTATGGCTACACCTTC. It is translated as CASMGDYGYTF.